These 18 T cell receptor beta chains were sequenced from one sample in a study of T cells after yellow fever vaccination. Each CDR3 protein is one row after TCRdb ran MiXCR on the 5' RACE reads. The table shows hundreds of thousands of distinct CDR3 sequences, with around a fifth occurring only once. The material sequenced was PBMCs, taken roughly 20 days after the first yellow fever vaccination. These TCRs come from a man between 18 and 35 years old who received the YFV17D yellow fever vaccine.

This clonotype was detected only a few times. The chain links TRBV9 to TRBJ2-6; D is possibly TRBD1 (6 bases). The germline CDR1 and CDR2 sequences are SGDLS and YYNGEE. There are 17 residues in the CDR3. The V end lost 0 bases, the J end lost 1 base, and 11 bases lay between the germline ends. The CDR3 nucleotides read TGTGCCAGCAGCGTAGAGCCAGGGGTATCTGGGGCCAACGTCCTGACTTTC. Protein sequence: CASSVEPGVSGANVLTF.

This clonotype was seen only a few times. This chain links TRBV5-1 with TRBJ2-3; no firm D call. CDR1 and CDR2 (germline): SGHRS, YFSETQ. V lost 0 bases and J 2 bases, leaving 10 bases between the germline ends. The CDR3 runs 15 residues. The chain's CDR3 is CASSLAVTNTDTQYF. The CDR3 nucleotides are TGCGCCAGCAGCTTGGCCGTGACAAACACAGATACGCAGTATTTT.

The chain is built from TRBV6-9 and TRBJ1-3; D uncertain. Trimming stripped 0 bases from V and 1 base from J, with 7 bases between. The V gene's germline CDR1 is MNHGY and CDR2 SVAAGI. This CDR3 is 15 amino acids long. Here the CDR3 DNA reads TGTGCCAGCAGTTATTCCTCGTGGTCTGGAAACACCATATATTTT. Translated: CASSYSSWSGNTIYF.

This chain links TRBV12-3 or TRBV12-4 with TRBJ1-5; D call uncertain. Between the trimmed V and J ends, which lost 7 bases and 1 base, there was a span of 8 bases. This CDR3 region has 13 residues. The CDR3 DNA follows: TGTGCCAGCAAATTGGGGAGCAATCAGCCCCAGCATTTT. Protein sequence: CASKLGSNQPQHF.

This clonotype was counted only a few times. The J gene is TRBJ1-1, the V gene TRBV5-1; D is possibly TRBD1 (5 bases). CDR3 size: 15 residues. CDR1 is SGHRS, CDR2 YFSETQ, per germline. V was clipped by 2 bases and J by 0 bases, with 11 bases between them. Here the CDR3 reads CASSFEGRMNTEAFF. The DNA of the CDR3 is TGCGCCAGCAGCTTCGAGGGACGGATGAACACTGAAGCTTTCTTT.

The gene calls are TRBV6-1 and TRBJ2-5; D assignment may be TRBD1 or TRBD2 (6 bases each). V was trimmed by 4 bases and J by 5 bases, leaving 17 bases between them. Germline CDR1 and CDR2: MNHNS and SASEGT. This CDR3 region has 15 residues. In DNA, the CDR3 is TGTGCCAGCAGTGGGGGGGCGGCAAGGGGGGAGACCCAGTACTTC. Translation: CASSGGAARGETQYF.

The sample holds many counts of this clonotype. The V and J genes are TRBV24-1 and TRBJ2-6, with 8 bases matching TRBD1. The CDR3 extends over 14 amino acids. Germline-derived CDR1 and CDR2 are KGHDR and SFDVKD. The V gene end was trimmed by 9 bases and the J gene end by 2 bases; junction bases not matched to a gene: 2. The CDR3 sequence: CATQGAAGANVLTF. The CDR3 DNA reads as TGTGCCACCCAGGGGGCTGCTGGGGCCAACGTCCTGACTTTC.

This clonotype was seen ten or more times. V gene TRBV11-2 combines with J gene TRBJ2-5, with a tentative D call TRBD1 (8 bases). There are 17 residues in the CDR3. Germline lookup yields CDR1 SGHAT and CDR2 FQNNGV. Trimming took 5 bases from V and 1 from J, leaving 20 bases between them. Written as DNA, the CDR3 is TGTGCCAGCAGCCGACTAGCCGGGACAGGCACCCAAGAGACCCAGTACTTC. It translates to CASSRLAGTGTQETQYF.

CDR3 sequence reads: CASSLAPGVWAEQYV. CDR3 DNA: TGTGCCAGCAGTTTAGCGCCCGGGGTATGGGCCGAGCAGTACGTC. The V and J genes are TRBV12-3 or TRBV12-4 and TRBJ2-7; D is possibly TRBD2 (5 bases). V was clipped by 0 bases and J by 6 bases, with 15 bases between them. This CDR3 has 15 residues.

The chain recombines TRBV12-3 or TRBV12-4 with TRBJ1-6; D is possibly TRBD1 (5 bases). Trimming removed 4 bases from V and 7 bases from J, with 17 bases in between. This CDR3 is 16 amino acids long. The CDR3 DNA is TGTGCCAGCAGTTCGAGGGACCGCTCCACCAATTCACCCCTCCACTTT. Protein: CASSSRDRSTNSPLHF.

This chain uses TRBV7-9 with TRBJ2-7; no clear D. The CDR3 loop spans 15 amino acids. Germline V lookup: CDR1 SEHNR, CDR2 FQNEAQ (reference sequence). Trimming cost V 7 bases and J 2 bases, with 18 bases left between them. The DNA for the CDR3 is TGTGCCAGCACCCCGCTGCGTGGTTCTACCTACGAGCAGTACTTC. Translating gives CASTPLRGSTYEQYF. The full variable domain, with the rest looked up from reference TRBV7-9 and TRBJ2-7, is DTGVSQNPRHKITKRGQNVTFRCDPISEHNRLYWYRQTLGQGPEFLTYFQNEAQLEKSRLLSDRFSAERPKGSFSTLEIQRTEQGDSAMYLCASTPLRGSTYEQYFGPGTRLTVT.

This chain links TRBV18 with TRBJ2-2; 8 nucleotides match TRBD1. This CDR3 contains 16 residues. V gave up 3 bases and J gave up 4 bases; unmatched junction bases: 7. Germline V gene sequence: CDR1 KGHSH, CDR2 LQKENI. The CDR3 loop is CASSPPLGQGTGELFF. The CDR3 bases are TGTGCCAGCTCACCCCCCCTTGGACAGGGCACCGGGGAGCTGTTTTTT.

This clonotype has only a few counts. This chain connects TRBV14 to TRBJ1-2; D is undetermined. Germline CDR1 is SGHDN and CDR2 is FVKESK. Trimming removed 1 base from V and 10 bases from J, with 10 bases in between. The CDR3 is made up of 12 amino acids. The DNA for the CDR3 is TGTGCCAGCAGCCAAGGGGCGGTAGACTACACCTTC. It translates to CASSQGAVDYTF. The variable domain in full, with the rest retrieved from reference TRBV14 and TRBJ1-2, is EAGVTQFPSHSVIEKGQTVTLRCDPISGHDNLYWYRRVMGKEIKFLLHFVKESKQDESGMPNNRFLAERTGGTYSTLKVQPAELEDSGVYFCASSQGAVDYTFGSGTRLTVV.

The rearrangement links TRBV19 to TRBJ2-3; TRBD2 matches at 9 bases. V gave up 3 bases and J gave up 5 bases; unmatched junction bases: 6. Germline loops: CDR1 LNHDA, CDR2 SQIVND (reference sequence). The CDR3 is 15 amino acids. The CDR3 protein is CASSIPTSGLDTQYF. DNA for the CDR3: TGTGCCAGTAGTATCCCGACTAGCGGTCTAGATACGCAGTATTTT.

In this sample, this clonotype turned up once. V is TRBV7-9 and J is TRBJ2-7; TRBD1 agrees at 7 bases. Germline CDR1 SEHNR, CDR2 FQNEAQ (reference sequence). The CDR3 extends over 13 amino acids. Trimming cost V 5 bases and J 5 bases; bases outside gene matches: 6. The CDR3 sequence is CASSQNDRDEQYF. The CDR3, as DNA: TGTGCCAGCAGCCAGAACGACAGGGACGAGCAGTACTTC.

V is TRBV6-5 and J is TRBJ2-2; TRBD1 matches at 8 bases. Per germline, CDR1 MNHEY and CDR2 SVGAGI. The CDR3 is 16 amino acids. The V segment lost 4 bases and the J segment 6 bases; nucleotides outside the gene matches: 10. The CDR3 DNA reads TGTGCCAGCAGTTCCCGGATGGACAGGGTAGCCGGGGAGCTGTTTTTT. Translation: CASSSRMDRVAGELFF.

The V call is TRBV7-2, the J call TRBJ2-5; D possibly corresponds to TRBD2 (6 bases). Trimming cost V 3 bases and J 4 bases, with 12 bases left between them. CDR1 is SGHTA, CDR2 FQGNSA, per germline. The CDR3 runs 14 residues. CDR3 sequence: CASSFRGISETQYF. The CDR3 nucleotides are TGTGCCAGCAGCTTCCGGGGGATATCAGAGACCCAGTACTTC.

This clonotype was counted at least ten times. The V call is TRBV7-6, the J call TRBJ1-1; weak D call: TRBD1 (6 bases). V dropped 5 bases and J dropped 1 base, with 11 bases sitting between them. Per the germline V gene, CDR1 is SGHVS and CDR2 is FNYEAQ. The CDR3 runs 14 residues. In nucleotides, the CDR3 is TGTGCCAGCAGCGGAGGGGGGGGGAACACTGAAGCTTTCTTT. Residues: CASSGGGGNTEAFF.